Listed below are T cell receptor beta chains from one sample, sequenced in a study of blood T cell repertoires in COVID-19. The repertoire was sequenced with immunoSEQ multiplex PCR; TCRdb's copy has only in-frame clones and lacks some. The sample records fewer than 200,000 clones, roughly 76% being singletons. Sequencing was done on a sample of peripheral blood. These TCRs come from a woman of 80 years or more with COVID-19, enrolled during active disease. CDR3s include the opening cysteine and the closing phenylalanine or tryptophan. The order of the fields is J gene, D gene, V gene, clone size, CDR3 protein, CDR3 DNA. The D gene is left open where the match is weak. Clone size is shown for a subset of rows, as once, few, many or a class of expanded clone.

J: TRBJ2-1
D: TRBD2
V: TRBV29-1
size: -
CDR3: CSVEDPTSGSKYEQFF
DNA: TGCAGCGTTGAAGACCCGACTAGCGGGAGTAAATATGAGCAGTTCTTC

J: TRBJ2-7
D: -
V: TRBV30
size: -
CDR3: CAWSVSPSSYEQYF
DNA: TGTGCCTGGAGTGTAAGCCCATCCTCCTACGAGCAGTACTTC

J: TRBJ1-3
D: -
V: TRBV6-6
size: -
CDR3: CASRPQGWDTIYF
DNA: TGTGCCAGCAGACCCCAGGGGTGGGACACCATATATTTT

J: TRBJ1-5
D: -
V: TRBV28
size: -
CDR3: CASSLYRVGQPQHF
DNA: TGTGCCAGCAGTTTATACAGGGTCGGTCAGCCCCAGCATTTT

J: TRBJ1-6
D: -
V: TRBV5-1
size: -
CDR3: CASSSLGTWNSPLHF
DNA: TGCGCCAGCAGCTCCTTAGGGACATGGAATTCACCCCTCCACTTT

J: TRBJ1-2
D: -
V: TRBV6-1
size: -
CDR3: CASSESTEGWYGYTF
DNA: TGTGCCAGCAGTGAATCCACGGAGGGATGGTATGGCTACACCTTC

J: TRBJ2-1
D: -
V: TRBV4-2
size: -
CDR3: CASSQDSLLNEYNEQFF
DNA: TGTGCCAGCAGCCAAGATAGCCTACTTAACGAATACAATGAGCAGTTCTTC

J: TRBJ1-2
D: TRBD1
V: TRBV18
size: -
CDR3: CASSPIGGQGANYGYTF
DNA: TGTGCCAGCTCACCGATAGGTGGACAGGGGGCTAACTATGGCTACACCTTC

J: TRBJ1-4
D: TRBD1
V: TRBV5-1
size: -
CDR3: CASSAGGQVNEKLFF
DNA: TGCGCCAGCAGCGCCGGGGGACAGGTTAATGAAAAACTGTTTTTT

J: TRBJ1-5
D: -
V: TRBV4-1
size: -
CDR3: CASSPPGLRGGNQPQHF
DNA: TGCGCCAGCAGCCCCCCGGGTTTGAGGGGAGGTAATCAGCCCCAGCATTTT

J: TRBJ2-3
D: TRBD1
V: TRBV5-1
size: -
CDR3: CASSLRLPIPGQRIADTQYF
DNA: TGCGCCAGCAGCTTAAGACTACCGATTCCGGGACAGAGGATCGCAGATACGCAGTATTTT

J: TRBJ1-3
D: -
V: TRBV5-8
size: once
CDR3: CASSRQRDSNTIYF
DNA: TGTGCCAGCAGCCGACAACGAGATTCGAACACCATATATTTT

J: TRBJ1-1
D: -
V: TRBV19
size: -
CDR3: CASSSQLNTEAFF
DNA: TGTGCCAGTAGTAGTCAGTTGAACACTGAAGCTTTCTTT

J: TRBJ2-7
D: TRBD2
V: TRBV5-1
size: -
CDR3: CASSLGIPLRGGSYEQYF
DNA: TGCGCCAGCAGCTTGGGGATCCCACTTCGCGGGGGCTCCTACGAGCAGTACTTC

J: TRBJ1-2
D: -
V: TRBV19
size: -
CDR3: CASSIGPGNYGYTF
DNA: TGTGCCAGTAGTATAGGGCCAGGGAACTATGGCTACACCTTC

J: TRBJ2-3
D: TRBD2
V: TRBV2
size: -
CDR3: CASSVGLAGGRADTQYF
DNA: TGTGCCAGCAGTGTGGGCCTAGCGGGGGGGCGGGCAGATACGCAGTATTTT

J: TRBJ1-1
D: TRBD1
V: TRBV28
size: -
CDR3: CASRRDRVRKSNTEAFF
DNA: TGTGCCAGCAGGCGTGACAGGGTCCGAAAGTCCAACACTGAAGCTTTCTTT

J: TRBJ2-6
D: -
V: TRBV6-6
size: -
CDR3: CASSRTGSSGANVLTF
DNA: TGTGCCAGCAGTCGAACAGGGAGTTCTGGGGCCAACGTCCTGACTTTC

J: TRBJ1-1
D: TRBD1
V: TRBV6-6
size: few
CDR3: CASSPGGSEAFF
DNA: TGTGCCAGCAGCCCAGGGGGCTCTGAAGCTTTCTTT

J: TRBJ1-1
D: -
V: TRBV3-1/TRBV3-2
size: -
CDR3: CASTRQGLTEAFF
DNA: TGTGCCAGCACGCGCCAGGGTTTGACTGAAGCTTTCTTT

J: TRBJ1-3
D: -
V: TRBV19
size: -
CDR3: CASTPIYSGNTIYF
DNA: TGTGCCAGTACCCCGATCTACTCTGGAAACACCATATATTTT

J: TRBJ2-4
D: -
V: TRBV6-2/TRBV6-3
size: -
CDR3: CASSYSTTDPDLVAKNIQYF
DNA: TGTGCCAGCAGTTATTCAACGACAGACCCTGACCTTGTAGCCAAAAACATTCAGTACTTC

J: TRBJ2-3
D: -
V: TRBV5-6
size: -
CDR3: CASSWDPQGHTQYF
DNA: TGTGCCAGCAGCTGGGACCCACAGGGACATACGCAGTATTTT

J: TRBJ2-1
D: -
V: TRBV7-9
size: -
CDR3: CASSPRRGEPYNEQFF
DNA: TGTGCCAGCAGCCCCAGGAGGGGCGAGCCCTACAATGAGCAGTTCTTC

J: TRBJ2-2
D: TRBD2
V: TRBV4-1
size: -
CDR3: CASSQEARLAGHTGELFF
DNA: TGCGCCAGCAGCCAAGAGGCCCGGTTAGCGGGACACACCGGGGAGCTGTTTTTT

J: TRBJ2-1
D: -
V: TRBV2
size: -
CDR3: CASSAGSSYNEQFF
DNA: TGTGCCAGCAGTGCCGGGAGCTCCTACAATGAGCAGTTCTTC

J: TRBJ2-1
D: TRBD1
V: TRBV14
size: -
CDR3: CASSQVPGQGTYNEQFF
DNA: TGTGCCAGCAGCCAAGTGCCGGGACAGGGGACCTACAATGAGCAGTTCTTC

J: TRBJ1-2
D: -
V: TRBV5-1
size: -
CDR3: CASSFTGTNYGYTF
DNA: TGCGCCAGCAGCTTCACCGGGACTAACTATGGCTACACCTTC

J: TRBJ2-3
D: -
V: TRBV13
size: -
CDR3: CASSLEQGFTDTQYF
DNA: TGTGCCAGCAGCTTAGAACAGGGATTCACAGATACGCAGTATTTT

J: TRBJ2-5
D: -
V: TRBV6-4
size: -
CDR3: CASSDSTGKETQYF
DNA: TGTGCCAGCAGTGATTCGACAGGTAAAGAGACCCAGTACTTC

J: TRBJ2-3
D: -
V: TRBV28
size: -
CDR3: CASSLPARAILSTDTQYF
DNA: TGTGCCAGCAGTTTACCGGCCAGGGCAATCCTCAGCACAGATACGCAGTATTTT

J: TRBJ2-5
D: TRBD2
V: TRBV5-1
size: few
CDR3: CASSSSAGGYQETQYF
DNA: TGCGCCAGCAGCTCCTCAGCGGGAGGGTACCAAGAGACCCAGTACTTC

J: TRBJ2-7
D: TRBD2
V: TRBV10-2
size: -
CDR3: CASRRTSKAYEQYF
DNA: TGCGCCAGCAGAAGGACTAGTAAAGCCTACGAGCAGTACTTC

J: TRBJ1-2
D: TRBD1
V: TRBV18
size: -
CDR3: CASSPPGQGYGYTF
DNA: TGTGCCAGCTCACCACCGGGACAGGGTTATGGCTACACCTTC

J: TRBJ1-5
D: -
V: TRBV4-1
size: -
CDR3: CASSQRVGSSNQPQHF
DNA: TGCGCCAGCAGCCAGAGGGTGGGTTCCAGCAATCAGCCCCAGCATTTT

J: TRBJ2-7
D: TRBD1
V: TRBV11-2
size: -
CDR3: CASSVGQGRYEQYF
DNA: TGTGCCAGCAGCGTAGGACAGGGTCGTTACGAGCAGTACTTC

J: TRBJ1-3
D: -
V: TRBV18
size: -
CDR3: CASSLGTVRSGNTIYF
DNA: TGTGCCAGCTCACTCGGGACTGTCCGCTCTGGAAACACCATATATTTT

J: TRBJ2-7
D: TRBD1
V: TRBV7-8
size: -
CDR3: CASDLNRGAEQYF
DNA: TGTGCCAGCGACCTCAACAGGGGAGCCGAGCAGTACTTC

J: TRBJ2-2
D: TRBD2
V: TRBV19
size: -
CDR3: CASSTLSGRNTGELFF
DNA: TGTGCCAGTAGTACCCTCAGCGGGAGGAACACCGGGGAGCTGTTTTTT

J: TRBJ2-4
D: TRBD2
V: TRBV18
size: -
CDR3: CASSPIRGGLAKNIQYF
DNA: TGTGCCAGCTCACCGATCCGGGGGGGCTTAGCCAAAAACATTCAGTACTTC

J: TRBJ1-2
D: -
V: TRBV19
size: -
CDR3: CASTIGTKDGYTF
DNA: TGTGCCAGTACCATCGGGACAAAGGATGGCTACACCTTC

J: TRBJ1-1
D: -
V: TRBV19
size: -
CDR3: CASSDNPDTEAFF
DNA: TGTGCCAGTAGTGACAACCCAGATACTGAAGCTTTCTTT

J: TRBJ1-5
D: -
V: TRBV3-1/TRBV3-2
size: -
CDR3: CASSQGGNQPQHF
DNA: TGTGCCAGCAGCCAAGGAGGGAATCAGCCCCAGCATTTT

J: TRBJ2-1
D: TRBD1
V: TRBV7-9
size: -
CDR3: CASSPLTGTYNEQFF
DNA: TGTGCCAGCAGCCCACTGACAGGGACCTACAATGAGCAGTTCTTC

J: TRBJ1-1
D: TRBD1
V: TRBV5-6
size: -
CDR3: CASSLGGADLLAFF
DNA: TGTGCCAGCAGCCTAGGGGGCGCGGATTTGTTAGCTTTCTTT

J: TRBJ1-4
D: -
V: TRBV13
size: -
CDR3: CASSSSWGMNEKLFF
DNA: TGTGCCAGCAGCTCCAGTTGGGGCATGAATGAAAAACTGTTTTTT

J: TRBJ2-5
D: TRBD2
V: TRBV14
size: few
CDR3: CASSQGLAGETQYF
DNA: TGTGCCAGCAGCCAGGGACTAGCTGGGGAGACCCAGTACTTC

J: TRBJ1-2
D: -
V: TRBV4-2
size: once
CDR3: CASSQPVQAGGYTF
DNA: TGTGCCAGCAGCCAACCCGTCCAGGCGGGTGGCTACACCTTC

J: TRBJ2-2
D: TRBD2
V: TRBV7-3
size: -
CDR3: CASSPSSRGENTGELFF
DNA: TGTGCCAGCAGCCCGTCATCGCGGGGGGAGAACACCGGGGAGCTGTTTTTT